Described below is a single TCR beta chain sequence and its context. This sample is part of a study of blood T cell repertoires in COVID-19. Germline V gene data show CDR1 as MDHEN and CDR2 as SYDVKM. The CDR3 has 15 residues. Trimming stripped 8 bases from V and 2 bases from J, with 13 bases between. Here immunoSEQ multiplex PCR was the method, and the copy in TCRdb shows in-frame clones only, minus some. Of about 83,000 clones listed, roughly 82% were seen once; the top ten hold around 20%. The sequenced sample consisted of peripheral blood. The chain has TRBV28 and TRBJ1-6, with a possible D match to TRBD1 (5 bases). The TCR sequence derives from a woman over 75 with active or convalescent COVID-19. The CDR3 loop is CASGRGGTYNSPLHF. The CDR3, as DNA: TGTGCCAGCGGACGGGGGGGGACCTATAATTCACCCCTCCACTTT.